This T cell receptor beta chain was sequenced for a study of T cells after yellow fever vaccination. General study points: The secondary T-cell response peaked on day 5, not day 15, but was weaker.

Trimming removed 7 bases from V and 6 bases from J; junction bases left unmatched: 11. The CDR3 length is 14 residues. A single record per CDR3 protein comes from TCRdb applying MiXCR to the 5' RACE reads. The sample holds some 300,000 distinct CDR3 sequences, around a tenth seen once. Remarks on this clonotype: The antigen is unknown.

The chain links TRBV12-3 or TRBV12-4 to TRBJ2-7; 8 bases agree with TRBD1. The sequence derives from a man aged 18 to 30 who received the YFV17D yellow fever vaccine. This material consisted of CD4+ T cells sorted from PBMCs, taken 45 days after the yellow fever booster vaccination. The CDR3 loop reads CASTHRRGRFEQYF. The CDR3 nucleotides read TGTGCCAGCACCCACCGCAGGGGGCGCTTCGAGCAGTACTTC.